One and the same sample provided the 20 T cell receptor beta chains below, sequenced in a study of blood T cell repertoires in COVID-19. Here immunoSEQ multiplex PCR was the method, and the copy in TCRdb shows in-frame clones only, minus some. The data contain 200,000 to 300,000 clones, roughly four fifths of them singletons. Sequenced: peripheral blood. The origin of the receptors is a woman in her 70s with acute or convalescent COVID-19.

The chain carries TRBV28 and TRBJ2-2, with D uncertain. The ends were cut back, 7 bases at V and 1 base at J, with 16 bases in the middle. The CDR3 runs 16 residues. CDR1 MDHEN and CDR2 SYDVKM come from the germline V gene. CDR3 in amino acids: CASISAGGRNTGELFF. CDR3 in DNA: TGTGCCAGCATCTCAGCCGGCGGTAGGAACACCGGGGAGCTGTTTTTT.

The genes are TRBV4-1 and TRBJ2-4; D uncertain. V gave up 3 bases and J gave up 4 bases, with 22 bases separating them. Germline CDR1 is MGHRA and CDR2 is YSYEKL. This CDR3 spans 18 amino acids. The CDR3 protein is CASSHHPTKESTKNIQYF. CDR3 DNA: TGCGCCAGCAGCCACCACCCTACTAAGGAAAGTACGAAAAACATTCAGTACTTC.

CDR3 loop: CASSPASGVGETQYF. The CDR3 DNA sequence: TGTGCCAGCTCACCAGCTAGCGGGGTAGGAGAGACCCAGTACTTC. The rearrangement joins TRBV18 to TRBJ2-5; TRBD2 matches 9 bases. J gave up 4 bases and V 2 bases, and 5 bases lay outside the gene matches. CDR1 KGHSH and CDR2 LQKENI come from the germline V gene. This CDR3 contains 15 residues.

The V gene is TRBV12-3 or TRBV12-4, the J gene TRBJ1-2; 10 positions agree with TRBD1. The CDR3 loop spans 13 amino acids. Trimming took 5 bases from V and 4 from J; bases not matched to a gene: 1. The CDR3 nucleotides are TGTGCCAGCAGTCGGGACAGGGGCTATGGCTACACCTTC. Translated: CASSRDRGYGYTF.

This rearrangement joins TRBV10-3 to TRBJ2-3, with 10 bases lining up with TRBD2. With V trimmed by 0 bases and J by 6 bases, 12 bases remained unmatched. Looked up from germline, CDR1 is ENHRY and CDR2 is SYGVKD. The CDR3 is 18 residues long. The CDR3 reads CAISESNYPSGGLDTQYF. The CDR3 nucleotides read TGTGCCATCAGTGAGTCGAATTATCCTAGCGGGGGCCTGGATACGCAGTATTTT.

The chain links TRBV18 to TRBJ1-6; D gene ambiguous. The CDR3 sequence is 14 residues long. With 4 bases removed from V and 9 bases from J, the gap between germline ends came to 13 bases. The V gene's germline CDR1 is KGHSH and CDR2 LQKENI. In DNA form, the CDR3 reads TGTGCCAGCTCACGCAGCGATGGGAGTTCACCCCTCCACTTT. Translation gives CASSRSDGSSPLHF. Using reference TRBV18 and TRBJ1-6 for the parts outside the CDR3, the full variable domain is NAGVMQNPRHLVRRRGQEARLRCSPMKGHSHVYWYRQLPEEGLKFMVYLQKENIIDESGMPKERFSAEFPKEGPSILRIQQVVRGDSAAYFCASSRSDGSSPLHFGNGTRLTVT.

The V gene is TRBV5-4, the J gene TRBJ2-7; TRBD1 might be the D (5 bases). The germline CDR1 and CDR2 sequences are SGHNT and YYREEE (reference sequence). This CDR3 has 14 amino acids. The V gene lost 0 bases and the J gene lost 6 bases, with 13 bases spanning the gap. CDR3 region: CASSLVSGLSEQYF. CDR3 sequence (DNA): TGTGCCAGCAGCTTGGTATCAGGGCTCAGCGAGCAGTACTTC. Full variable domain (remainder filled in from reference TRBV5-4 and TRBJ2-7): ETGVTQSPTHLIKTRGQQVTLRCSSQSGHNTVSWYQQALGQGPQFIFQYYREEENGRGNFPPRFSGLQFPNYSSELNVNALELDDSALYLCASSLVSGLSEQYFGPGTRLTVT.

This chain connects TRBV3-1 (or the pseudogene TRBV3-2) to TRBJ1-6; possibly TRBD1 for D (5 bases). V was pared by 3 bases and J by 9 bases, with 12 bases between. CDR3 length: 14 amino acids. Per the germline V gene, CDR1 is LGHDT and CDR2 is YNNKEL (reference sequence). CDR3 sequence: CASSHGRGLSPLHF. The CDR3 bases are TGTGCCAGCAGCCACGGGAGGGGTCTTTCACCCCTCCACTTT.

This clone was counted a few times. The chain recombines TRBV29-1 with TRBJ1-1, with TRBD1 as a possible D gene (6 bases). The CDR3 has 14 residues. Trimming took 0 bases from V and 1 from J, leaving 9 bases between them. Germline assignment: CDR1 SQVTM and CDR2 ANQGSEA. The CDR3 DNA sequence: TGCAGCGTTGAAGAGGTCAGGGGGAACACTGAAGCTTTCTTT. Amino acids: CSVEEVRGNTEAFF.

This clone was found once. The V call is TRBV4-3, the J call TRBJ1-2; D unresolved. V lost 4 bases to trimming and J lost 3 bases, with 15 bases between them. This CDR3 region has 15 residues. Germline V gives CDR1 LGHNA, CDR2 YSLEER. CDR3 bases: TGCGCCAGCAGCCCGTCACGGTCTACCGACTATGGCTACACCTTC. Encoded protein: CASSPSRSTDYGYTF.

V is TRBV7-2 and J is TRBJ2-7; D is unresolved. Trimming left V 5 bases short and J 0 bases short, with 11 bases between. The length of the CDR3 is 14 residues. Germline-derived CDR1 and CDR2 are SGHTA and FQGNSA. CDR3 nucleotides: TGTGCCAGCAGCCGCTTTACTGCCTCCTACGAGCAGTACTTC. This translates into CASSRFTASYEQYF.

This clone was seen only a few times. In DNA form, the CDR3 reads TGTGCCACCAGCTCTGACAGATCCTACAATGAGCAGTTCTTC. Translation: CATSSDRSYNEQFF. V gene TRBV15 combines with J gene TRBJ2-1; D possibly corresponds to TRBD1 (5 bases). CDR1 is LNHNV, CDR2 YYDKDF, per germline (reference sequence). This CDR3 comprises 14 residues. Trimming cost V 5 bases and J 1 base, with 9 bases left between them.

The CDR3 DNA reads as TGTGCCAGCAGCGTAGACAGAGACACCGGGGAGCTGTTTTTT. It encodes CASSVDRDTGELFF. V and J are TRBV9 and TRBJ2-2; D is uncertain. V lost 0 bases, J lost 3 bases, and 6 bases lay in between. CDR3 length: 14 residues. Germline CDR1 is SGDLS and CDR2 is YYNGEE.

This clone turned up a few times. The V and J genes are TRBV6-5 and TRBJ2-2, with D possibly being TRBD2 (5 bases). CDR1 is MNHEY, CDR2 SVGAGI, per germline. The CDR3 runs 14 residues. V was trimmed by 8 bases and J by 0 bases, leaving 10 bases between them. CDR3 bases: TGTGCCAGCGTGGAGGTGACGAACACCGGGGAGCTGTTTTTT. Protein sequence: CASVEVTNTGELFF.

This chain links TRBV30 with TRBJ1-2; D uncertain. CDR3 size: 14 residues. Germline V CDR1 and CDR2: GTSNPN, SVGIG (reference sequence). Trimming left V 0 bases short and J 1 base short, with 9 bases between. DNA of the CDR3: TGTGCCTGGAGTGTAAAACAGATTAACTATGGCTACACCTTC. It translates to CAWSVKQINYGYTF. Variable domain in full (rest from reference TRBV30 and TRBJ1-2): SQTIHQWPATLVQPVGSPLSLECTVEGTSNPNLYWYRQAAGRGLQLLFYSVGIGQISSEVPQNLSASRPQDRQFILSSKKLLLSDSGFYLCAWSVKQINYGYTFGSGTRLTVV.

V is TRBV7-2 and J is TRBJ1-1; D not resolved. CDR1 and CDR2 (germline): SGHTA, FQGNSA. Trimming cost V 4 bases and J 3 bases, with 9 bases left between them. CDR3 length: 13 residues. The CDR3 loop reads CASSSRVYTEAFF. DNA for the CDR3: TGTGCCAGCAGCTCCCGGGTGTACACTGAAGCTTTCTTT.

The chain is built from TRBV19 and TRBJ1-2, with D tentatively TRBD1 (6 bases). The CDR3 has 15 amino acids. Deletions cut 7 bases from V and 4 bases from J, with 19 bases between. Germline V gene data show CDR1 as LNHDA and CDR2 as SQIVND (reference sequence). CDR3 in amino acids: CASILDSKIAYGYTF. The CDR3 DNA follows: TGTGCCAGTATCCTGGACAGTAAAATCGCCTATGGCTACACCTTC.

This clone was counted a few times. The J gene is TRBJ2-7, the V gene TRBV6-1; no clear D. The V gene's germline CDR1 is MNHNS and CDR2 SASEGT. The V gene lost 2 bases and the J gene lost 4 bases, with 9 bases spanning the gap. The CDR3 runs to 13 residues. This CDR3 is CASSETDFYEQYF. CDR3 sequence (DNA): TGTGCCAGCAGTGAAACCGACTTTTACGAGCAGTACTTC.

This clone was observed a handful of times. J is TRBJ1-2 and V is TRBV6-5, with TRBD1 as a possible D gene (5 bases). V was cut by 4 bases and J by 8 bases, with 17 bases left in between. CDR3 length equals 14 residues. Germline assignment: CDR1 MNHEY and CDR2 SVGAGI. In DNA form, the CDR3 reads TGTGCCAGCAGTTCAGGGTCCCAGATGGGCGGCTACACCTTC. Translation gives CASSSGSQMGGYTF.

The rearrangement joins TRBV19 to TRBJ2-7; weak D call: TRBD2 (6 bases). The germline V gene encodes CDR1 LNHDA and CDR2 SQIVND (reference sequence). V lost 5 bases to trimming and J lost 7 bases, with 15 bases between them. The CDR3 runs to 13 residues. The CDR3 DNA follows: TGTGCCAGTAGTTCGACGCGCGGGGAGGAGCAGTACTTC. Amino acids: CASSSTRGEEQYF.